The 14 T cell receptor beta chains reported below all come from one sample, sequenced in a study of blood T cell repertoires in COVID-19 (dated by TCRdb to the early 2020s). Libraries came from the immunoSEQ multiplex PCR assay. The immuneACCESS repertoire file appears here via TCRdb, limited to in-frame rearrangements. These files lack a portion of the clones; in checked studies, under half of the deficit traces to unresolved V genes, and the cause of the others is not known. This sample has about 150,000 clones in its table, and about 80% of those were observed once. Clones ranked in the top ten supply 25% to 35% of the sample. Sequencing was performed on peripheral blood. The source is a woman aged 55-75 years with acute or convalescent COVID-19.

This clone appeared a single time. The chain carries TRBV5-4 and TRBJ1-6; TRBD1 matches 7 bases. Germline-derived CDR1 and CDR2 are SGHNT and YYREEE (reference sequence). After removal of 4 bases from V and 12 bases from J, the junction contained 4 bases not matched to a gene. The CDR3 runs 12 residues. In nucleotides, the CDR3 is TGTGCCAGCAGCATTCAGGGGGTACCCCTCCACTTT. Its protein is CASSIQGVPLHF. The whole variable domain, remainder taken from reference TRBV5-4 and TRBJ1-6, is ETGVTQSPTHLIKTRGQQVTLRCSSQSGHNTVSWYQQALGQGPQFIFQYYREEENGRGNFPPRFSGLQFPNYSSELNVNALELDDSALYLCASSIQGVPLHFGNGTRLTVT.

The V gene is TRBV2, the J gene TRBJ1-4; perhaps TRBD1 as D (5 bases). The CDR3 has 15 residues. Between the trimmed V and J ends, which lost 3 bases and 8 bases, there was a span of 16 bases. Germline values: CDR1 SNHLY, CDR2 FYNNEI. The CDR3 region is CASSEDTGGVEKLFF. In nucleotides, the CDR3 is TGTGCCAGCAGTGAGGACACCGGGGGGGTCGAAAAACTGTTTTTT. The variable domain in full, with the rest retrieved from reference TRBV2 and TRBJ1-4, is EPEVTQTPSHQVTQMGQEVILRCVPISNHLYFYWYRQILGQKVEFLVSFYNNEISEKSEIFDDQFSVERPDGSNFTLKIRSTKLEDSAMYFCASSEDTGGVEKLFFGSGTQLSVL.

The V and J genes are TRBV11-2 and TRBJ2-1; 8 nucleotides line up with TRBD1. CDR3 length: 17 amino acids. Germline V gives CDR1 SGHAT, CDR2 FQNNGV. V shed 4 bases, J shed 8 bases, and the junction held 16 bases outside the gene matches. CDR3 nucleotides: TGTGCCAGCAGCTCATTGGGGTCCGGACAGGGATATTATGAGCAGTTCTTC. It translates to CASSSLGSGQGYYEQFF.

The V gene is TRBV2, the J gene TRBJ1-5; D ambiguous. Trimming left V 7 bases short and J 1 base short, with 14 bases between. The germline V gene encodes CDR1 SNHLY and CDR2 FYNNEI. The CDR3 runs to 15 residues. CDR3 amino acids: CASNLRQQSNQPQHF. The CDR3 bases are TGTGCCAGCAACTTACGTCAACAGAGCAATCAGCCCCAGCATTTT.

The CDR3 region has the DNA TGTGCCAGCAGCTCCACCAGGGGAATGAACACTGAAGCTTTCTTT. Protein: CASSSTRGMNTEAFF. V gene TRBV7-6 combines with J gene TRBJ1-1, with D possibly matching TRBD1 (6 bases). This CDR3 spans 15 amino acids. With 4 bases removed from V and 0 bases from J, the gap between germline ends came to 12 bases. Germline CDR1 SGHVS, CDR2 FNYEAQ. The full variable domain, its missing parts supplied by reference TRBV7-6 and TRBJ1-1, is GAGVSQSPRYKVTKRGQDVALRCDPISGHVSLYWYRQALGQGPEFLTYFNYEAQQDKSGLPNDRFSAERPEGSISTLTIQRTEQRDSAMYRCASSSTRGMNTEAFFGQGTRLTVV.

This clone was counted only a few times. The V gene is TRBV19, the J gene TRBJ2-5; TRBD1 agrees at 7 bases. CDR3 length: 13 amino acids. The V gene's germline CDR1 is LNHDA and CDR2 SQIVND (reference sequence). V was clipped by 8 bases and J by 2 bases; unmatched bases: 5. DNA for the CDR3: TGTGCCAGTGGCGGACAGGCGCAAGAGACCCAGTACTTC. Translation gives CASGGQAQETQYF. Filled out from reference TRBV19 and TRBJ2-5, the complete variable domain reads DGGITQSPKYLFRKEGQNVTLSCEQNLNHDAMYWYRQDPGQGLRLIYYSQIVNDFQKGDIAEGYSVSREKKESFPLTVTSAQKNPTAFYLCASGGQAQETQYFGPGTRLLVL.

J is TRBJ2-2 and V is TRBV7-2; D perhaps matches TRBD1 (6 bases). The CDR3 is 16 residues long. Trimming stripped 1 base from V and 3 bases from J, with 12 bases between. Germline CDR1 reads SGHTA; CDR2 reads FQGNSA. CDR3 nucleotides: TGTGCCAGCAGCTTAGATGGGGGACATTACACCGGGGAGCTGTTTTTT. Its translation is CASSLDGGHYTGELFF.

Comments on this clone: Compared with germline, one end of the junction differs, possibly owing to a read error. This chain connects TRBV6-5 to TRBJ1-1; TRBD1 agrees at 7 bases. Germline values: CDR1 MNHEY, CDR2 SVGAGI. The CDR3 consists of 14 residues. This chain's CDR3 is CASNYRGGWKKAFF. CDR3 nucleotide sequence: TGTGCCAGCAATTACAGGGGTGGGTGGAAAAAAGCTTTCTTT.

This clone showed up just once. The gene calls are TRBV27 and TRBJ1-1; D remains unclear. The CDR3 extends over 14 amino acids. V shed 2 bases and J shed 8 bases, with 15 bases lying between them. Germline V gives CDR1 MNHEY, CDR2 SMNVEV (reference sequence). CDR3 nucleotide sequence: TGTGCCAGCAGTTTAGGTGTCGCGGTAAGGGAAGCTTTCTTT. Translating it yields CASSLGVAVREAFF.

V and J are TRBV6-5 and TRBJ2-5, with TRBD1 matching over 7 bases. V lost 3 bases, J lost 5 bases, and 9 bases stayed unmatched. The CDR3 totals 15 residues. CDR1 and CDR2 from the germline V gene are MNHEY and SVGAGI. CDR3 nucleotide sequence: TGTGCCAGCAGTTATGGGACAGCCCGAAGTGAGACCCAGTACTTC. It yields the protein CASSYGTARSETQYF.

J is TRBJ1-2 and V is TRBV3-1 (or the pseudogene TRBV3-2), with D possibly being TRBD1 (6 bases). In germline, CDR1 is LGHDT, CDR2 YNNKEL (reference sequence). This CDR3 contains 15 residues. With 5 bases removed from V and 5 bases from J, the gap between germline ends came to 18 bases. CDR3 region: CASSFRDKARYGYTF. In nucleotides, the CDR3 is TGTGCCAGCAGCTTCCGGGACAAGGCCCGTTATGGCTACACCTTC.

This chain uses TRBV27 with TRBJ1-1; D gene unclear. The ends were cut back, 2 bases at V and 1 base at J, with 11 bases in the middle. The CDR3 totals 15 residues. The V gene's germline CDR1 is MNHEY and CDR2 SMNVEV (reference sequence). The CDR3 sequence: CASSLMASGNTEAFF. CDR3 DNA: TGTGCCAGCAGTTTAATGGCCAGTGGGAACACTGAAGCTTTCTTT.

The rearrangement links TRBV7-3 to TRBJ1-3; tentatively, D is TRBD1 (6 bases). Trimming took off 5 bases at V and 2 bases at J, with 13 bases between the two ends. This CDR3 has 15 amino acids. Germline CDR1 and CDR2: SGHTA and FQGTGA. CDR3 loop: CASSRLPGAGNTIYF. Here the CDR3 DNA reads TGTGCCAGCAGCCGACTCCCAGGGGCTGGAAACACCATATATTTT.

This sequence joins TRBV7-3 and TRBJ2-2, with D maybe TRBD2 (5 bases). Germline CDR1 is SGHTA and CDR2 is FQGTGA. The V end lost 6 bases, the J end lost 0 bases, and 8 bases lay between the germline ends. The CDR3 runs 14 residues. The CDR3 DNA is TGTGCCAGCAGTACTAGGGCGAACACCGGGGAGCTGTTTTTT. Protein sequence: CASSTRANTGELFF.